This T cell receptor (beta chain) was documented in a study of untreated major depressive disorder. Whole-study findings and limits: Findings may not generalize because the study sample was small.

Details on this clone: What it recognizes is unknown.

The method was immunoSEQ multiplex PCR; TCRdb's version includes in-frame clones alone and lacks a portion of them. Of tens of thousands of clones in the sample, about 90% are singletons; the top ten hold under 0.6%. Participants were all of European descent. Sequenced: CD4+ T cells from PBMCs. The receptor was derived from a woman aged 40 to 49 in good health.

DNA for the CDR3: TGCGCCAGCAGCTTGGTTGGGACAGCGGGACTAGCGGGAGAGCAGTTCTTC. This gives the protein CASSLVGTAGLAGEQFF. The rearrangement joins TRBV5-1 to TRBJ2-1; 13 bases agree with TRBD2. CDR1 and CDR2 from the germline V gene are SGHRS and YFSETQ. CDR3 length: 17 amino acids. J was trimmed by 10 bases and V by 0 bases; bases with no gene match: 10.